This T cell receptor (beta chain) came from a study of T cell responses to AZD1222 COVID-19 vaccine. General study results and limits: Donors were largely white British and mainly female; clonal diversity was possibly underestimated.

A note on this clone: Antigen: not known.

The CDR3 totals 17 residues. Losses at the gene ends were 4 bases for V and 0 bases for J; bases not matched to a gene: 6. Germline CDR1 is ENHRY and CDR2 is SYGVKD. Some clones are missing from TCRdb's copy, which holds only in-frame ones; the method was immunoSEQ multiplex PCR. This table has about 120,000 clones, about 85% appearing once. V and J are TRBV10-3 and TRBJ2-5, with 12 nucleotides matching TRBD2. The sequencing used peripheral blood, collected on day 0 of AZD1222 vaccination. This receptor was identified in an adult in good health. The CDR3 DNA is TGTGCCATCAGTGCGACTAGCGGGGGTGTTAACCAAGAGACCCAGTACTTC. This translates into CAISATSGGVNQETQYF.